Following are 30 T cell receptor beta chains from one sample sequenced in a study of T cell responses to AZD1222 COVID-19 vaccine. Here immunoSEQ multiplex PCR was the method, and the copy in TCRdb shows in-frame clones only, minus some. The table lists roughly 100,000 clones, almost 85% of them singletons, with over 15% in the top ten. The sequenced sample was peripheral blood, obtained on day 0 of AZD1222 vaccination. The receptors were sampled from an adult in good health.

The chain joins TRBV2 to TRBJ1-1, with D uncertain. This CDR3 comprises 13 residues. Trimming left V 3 bases short and J 0 bases short, with 5 bases between. Germline assignment: CDR1 SNHLY and CDR2 FYNNEI. The CDR3, as DNA: TGTGCCAGCAGTGAGCTTCTGAACACTGAAGCTTTCTTT. This encodes CASSELLNTEAFF. The full variable domain, completed using reference TRBV2 and TRBJ1-1, is EPEVTQTPSHQVTQMGQEVILRCVPISNHLYFYWYRQILGQKVEFLVSFYNNEISEKSEIFDDQFSVERPDGSNFTLKIRSTKLEDSAMYFCASSELLNTEAFFGQGTRLTVV.

The V gene is TRBV5-4, the J gene TRBJ2-3; D possibly corresponds to TRBD1 (5 bases). V lost 0 bases, J lost 1 base, and 12 bases lay in between. CDR3 size: 16 residues. Germline V lookup: CDR1 SGHNT, CDR2 YYREEE (reference sequence). CDR3 in amino acids: CASSLGRGFGTDTQYF. The CDR3 DNA reads as TGTGCCAGCAGCTTGGGTAGGGGATTTGGCACAGATACGCAGTATTTT.

This sequence joins TRBV27 and TRBJ2-1; 13 bases are shared with TRBD2. Per the germline V gene, CDR1 is MNHEY and CDR2 is SMNVEV (reference sequence). The V gene end was trimmed by 6 bases and the J gene end by 6 bases; junction bases not matched to a gene: 8. The CDR3 extends over 16 amino acids. CDR3 sequence (DNA): TGTGCCAGCAGCCGACTGGGACTAGCGGGGATCAATGAGCAGTTCTTC. Its protein is CASSRLGLAGINEQFF.

The J gene is TRBJ1-2, the V gene TRBV4-3; the match to TRBD1 covers 10 bases. J gave up 4 bases and V 0 bases, and 11 bases lay outside the gene matches. The CDR3 is 18 amino acids. Germline CDR1 reads LGHNA; CDR2 reads YSLEER. The CDR3 region is CASSQEWDRGDFGYGYTF. For the CDR3, the DNA is TGCGCCAGCAGCCAAGAGTGGGACAGGGGAGATTTTGGCTATGGCTACACCTTC.

The gene calls are TRBV28 and TRBJ2-2; D unclear. Germline CDR1 reads MDHEN; CDR2 reads SYDVKM. CDR3 length: 15 amino acids. The V end was cut by 3 bases, the J end by 6 bases, with 14 bases between. The CDR3 nucleotides read TGTGCCAGCAGTTTCTCATCCAAGGGCCCCGGGGAGCTGTTTTTT. Translation gives CASSFSSKGPGELFF.

The rearrangement links TRBV14 to TRBJ1-4; 7 nucleotides line up with TRBD1. V dropped 4 bases and J dropped 1; count of bases not matched to a gene: 3. Germline CDR1 SGHDN, CDR2 FVKESK. This CDR3 comprises 15 residues. The CDR3 loop is CASSPRTGTNEKLFF. CDR3 nucleotides: TGTGCCAGCAGCCCCCGGACAGGAACTAATGAAAAACTGTTTTTT.

This clone was counted between two and nine times. This chain uses TRBV10-3 with TRBJ1-2, with D unresolved. This CDR3 is 15 amino acids long. CDR1 is ENHRY and CDR2 is SYGVKD in the germline V gene. Between the trimmed V and J ends, which lost 0 bases and 3 bases, there was a span of 11 bases. The CDR3 DNA follows: TGTGCCATCAGTGAGTCATCGACCTATGACTATGGCTACACCTTC. Its protein product is CAISESSTYDYGYTF.

The table lists this clone with a count of one. The junction and the germline gene differ at one end; a read error may be behind it. The genes are TRBV4-2 and TRBJ2-1; 13 positions match TRBD2. Germline values: CDR1 LGHNA, CDR2 YNFKEQ. This CDR3 has 13 residues. The CDR3 DNA sequence: TGTGCCAGCAGCCAAGAAGAAGGGACTAGCGGGGTCTTC. Translation: CASSQEEGTSGVF.

V and J are TRBV7-9 and TRBJ2-7; D is uncertain. This CDR3 contains 12 residues. From germline, CDR1 is SEHNR and CDR2 FQNEAQ (reference sequence). The V and J ends lost 2 bases and 5 bases respectively, with 7 bases between them. CDR3 in amino acids: CASSLRRDEQYV. The CDR3 coding sequence is TGTGCCAGCAGCTTACGGAGAGACGAGCAGTACGTC.

This clone was detected once. This sequence joins TRBV5-4 and TRBJ2-3, with D hard to call. Germline CDR1 and CDR2: SGHNT and YYREEE (reference sequence). V lost 4 bases and J 3 bases, leaving 15 bases between the germline ends. The CDR3 totals 15 residues. CDR3 in amino acids: CASSPDLTITDTQYF. CDR3 nucleotide sequence: TGTGCCAGCAGCCCGGACCTTACTATAACAGATACGCAGTATTTT.

The chain couples TRBV4-2 to TRBJ2-4; D unclear. The length of the CDR3 is 15 residues. Germline loops: CDR1 LGHNA, CDR2 YNFKEQ. The V gene lost 1 base and the J gene lost 1 base, with 8 bases spanning the gap. This chain's CDR3 is CASSQGLPAKNIQYF. As DNA, the CDR3 is TGTGCCAGCAGCCAAGGTCTTCCCGCCAAAAACATTCAGTACTTC.

The J gene is TRBJ1-3, the V gene TRBV19; D is uncertain. CDR1 and CDR2 (germline): LNHDA, SQIVND (reference sequence). V was cut by 3 bases and J by 0 bases, with 9 bases left in between. The CDR3 has 15 amino acids. The CDR3 protein is CASSIRANSGNTIYF. CDR3 sequence (DNA): TGTGCCAGTAGTATTAGGGCCAACTCTGGAAACACCATATATTTT.

The CDR3 sequence is CASSVGASYTDTQYF. The CDR3 bases are TGTGCCAGCAGCGTAGGGGCCTCCTACACAGATACGCAGTATTTT. The V and J genes are TRBV9 and TRBJ2-3; D is unresolved. Germline V lookup: CDR1 SGDLS, CDR2 YYNGEE. This CDR3 has 15 amino acids. The V and J ends lost 0 bases and 2 bases respectively, with 10 bases between them.

This chain links TRBV7-6 with TRBJ2-3; no definite D call. CDR3 length: 16 amino acids. From germline, CDR1 is SGHVS and CDR2 FNYEAQ. Trimming took off 5 bases at V and 1 base at J, with 16 bases between the two ends. DNA for the CDR3: TGTGCCAGCAGCCAGGTCCCCCCGCTGGGCACAGATACGCAGTATTTT. Translating it yields CASSQVPPLGTDTQYF.

The V and J genes are TRBV19 and TRBJ2-1; D is possibly TRBD1 (5 bases). Trimming cost V 5 bases and J 6 bases, with 20 bases left between them. Germline lookup yields CDR1 LNHDA and CDR2 SQIVND (reference sequence). There are 16 residues in the CDR3. The DNA for the CDR3 is TGTGCCAGTAGTCCCAGCAGGGCTGGTCTACGCAATGAGCAGTTCTTC. Translated, it gives CASSPSRAGLRNEQFF.

The count of this clone is one. The rearrangement links TRBV5-8 to TRBJ1-1; D gene ambiguous. The CDR3 length is 15 residues. Germline CDR1 reads SGHTS; CDR2 reads YDEGEE. Trimming pared 2 bases from V and 0 bases from J, leaving 11 bases between. The chain's CDR3 is CASSFFESMNTEAFF. The CDR3 nucleotides are TGTGCCAGCAGCTTTTTTGAATCCATGAACACTGAAGCTTTCTTT.

The CDR3 DNA is TGTGCCAGCAGCGTACACCTCGGGGGAGTCAATGAGCAGTTCTTC. This translates into CASSVHLGGVNEQFF. This chain joins TRBV9 and TRBJ2-1; D is possibly TRBD2 (6 bases). Trimming cost V 1 base and J 6 bases, with 14 bases left between them. In germline, CDR1 is SGDLS, CDR2 YYNGEE. The CDR3 sequence is 15 residues long.

V and J are TRBV19 and TRBJ2-3; tentatively, D is TRBD2 (6 bases). V shed 3 bases and J shed 2 bases, with 15 bases lying between them. Germline-derived CDR1 and CDR2 are LNHDA and SQIVND (reference sequence). The CDR3 consists of 16 residues. The CDR3 DNA follows: TGTGCCAGTAGTATCGGGTCTGGGGGGTCCACAGATACGCAGTATTTT. Translated, it gives CASSIGSGGSTDTQYF.

This clone was picked up one time. The rearrangement uses TRBV27 and TRBJ1-5; a weak D match, TRBD1 (5 bases). This CDR3 has 14 amino acids. V dropped 8 bases and J dropped 4 bases, with 15 bases sitting between them. Per germline, CDR1 MNHEY and CDR2 SMNVEV (reference sequence). The CDR3 DNA sequence: TGTGCCAGCTCCAGGGATGGGTGGAATCAGCCCCAGCATTTT. As protein: CASSRDGWNQPQHF.

The chain links TRBV28 to TRBJ1-1, with unresolved D. Germline lookup yields CDR1 MDHEN and CDR2 SYDVKM. V was shortened by 5 bases and J by 0 bases, with 4 bases between the two germline ends. The CDR3 contains 12 residues. The CDR3 loop reads CASSEVNTEAFF. The CDR3 region has the DNA TGTGCCAGCAGTGAGGTGAACACTGAAGCTTTCTTT.

This chain links TRBV19 with TRBJ1-1, with unresolved D. Germline lookup yields CDR1 LNHDA and CDR2 SQIVND (reference sequence). The ends were cut back, 5 bases at V and 0 bases at J, with 13 bases in the middle. The CDR3 totals 15 residues. CDR3 protein: CASSLQTGMNTEAFF. The DNA of the CDR3 is TGTGCCAGTAGTCTCCAGACCGGTATGAACACTGAAGCTTTCTTT.

The chain couples TRBV5-1 to TRBJ2-1; unclear D gene. Germline CDR1 is SGHRS and CDR2 is YFSETQ. The CDR3 totals 15 residues. Trimming took off 0 bases at V and 9 bases at J, with 16 bases between the two ends. The CDR3 bases are TGCGCCAGCAGCTTGGTCCGCTATCAAACCGGTGAGCAGTTCTTC. This sequence encodes CASSLVRYQTGEQFF. Drawing the rest from reference TRBV5-1 and TRBJ2-1, the complete variable domain is KAGVTQTPRYLIKTRGQQVTLSCSPISGHRSVSWYQQTPGQGLQFLFEYFSETQRNKGNFPGRFSGRQFSNSRSEMNVSTLELGDSALYLCASSLVRYQTGEQFFGPGTRLTVL.

This sequence joins TRBV11-1 and TRBJ2-7; unclear D gene. CDR1 and CDR2 from the germline V gene are SGHAT and FQDESV (reference sequence). Between the trimmed V and J ends, which lost 5 bases and 5 bases, there was a span of 19 bases. CDR3 length equals 15 residues. The chain's CDR3 is CASSPHGQRGHEQYF. In DNA, the CDR3 is TGTGCCAGCAGCCCCCATGGCCAGAGAGGCCACGAGCAGTACTTC.

As for this clone: Other DNA sequences in this sample translate to the same CDR3. The rearrangement joins TRBV6-2 or TRBV6-3 to TRBJ2-5, with D uncertain. The CDR3 totals 12 residues. Germline V gene sequence: CDR1 MNHEY, CDR2 SVGEGT. The V end was cut by 2 bases, the J end by 1 base, with 2 bases between. Here the CDR3 DNA reads TGTGCCAGCAGTTACGGCCAAGAGACCCAGTACTTC. As protein: CASSYGQETQYF.

This clone has just one count. This rearrangement joins TRBV9 to TRBJ2-2; 9 bases line up with TRBD1. V shed 2 bases and J 6 bases; nucleotides not matched to a gene: 5. This CDR3 contains 15 residues. CDR1 SGDLS and CDR2 YYNGEE come from the germline V gene. The CDR3 loop is CASSVRDRESGELFF. In DNA form, the CDR3 reads TGTGCCAGCAGCGTCCGGGACAGGGAGTCCGGGGAGCTGTTTTTT.

This sequence joins TRBV11-2 and TRBJ1-1, with D tentatively TRBD1 (5 bases). Germline lookup yields CDR1 SGHAT and CDR2 FQNNGV. The CDR3 has 13 amino acids. Trimming left V 2 bases short and J 9 bases short, with 13 bases between. The CDR3 spells CASSLTGLSQAFF. The DNA for the CDR3 is TGTGCCAGCAGCTTAACAGGATTAAGTCAAGCTTTCTTT. The whole variable domain, filled in from reference TRBV11-2 and TRBJ1-1, reads EAGVAQSPRYKIIEKRQSVAFWCNPISGHATLYWYQQILGQGPKLLIQFQNNGVVDDSQLPKDRFSAERLKGVDSTLKIQPAKLEDSAVYLCASSLTGLSQAFFGQGTRLTVV.

V gene TRBV11-1 combines with J gene TRBJ1-6; D not resolved. V gave up 4 bases and J gave up 8 bases, with 12 bases separating them. CDR3 length: 14 amino acids. Germline V lookup: CDR1 SGHAT, CDR2 FQDESV (reference sequence). This chain's CDR3 is CASSSGRADSPLHF. CDR3 DNA sequence: TGTGCCAGCAGCTCCGGAAGGGCGGATTCACCCCTCCACTTT.

This chain links TRBV7-9 with TRBJ2-2; D may be TRBD1 or TRBD2 (5 bases each). Germline CDR1 reads SEHNR; CDR2 reads FQNEAQ (reference sequence). V shed 1 base and J shed 0 bases, with 15 bases lying between them. This CDR3 has 18 amino acids. The CDR3 here is CASSLDRGGITNTGELFF. The CDR3 coding sequence is TGTGCCAGCAGCTTAGATCGGGGCGGAATAACGAACACCGGGGAGCTGTTTTTT.

This clone has only a few counts. The chain uses TRBV7-8 and TRBJ1-2; no definite D call. Trimming took 5 bases from V and 4 from J, leaving 14 bases between them. Germline V gene data show CDR1 as SGHVS and CDR2 as FQNEAQ. The CDR3 length is 14 residues. CDR3 sequence (DNA): TGTGCCAGCAGCGAAGCCTCGGGGTCCTATGGCTACACCTTC. Protein sequence: CASSEASGSYGYTF.

V gene TRBV27 combines with J gene TRBJ1-1, with D unclear. The V end was cut by 1 base, the J end by 0 bases, with 6 bases between. This CDR3 region has 14 residues. From germline, CDR1 is MNHEY and CDR2 SMNVEV (reference sequence). The CDR3 here is CASSLWPLNTEAFF. CDR3 nucleotide sequence: TGTGCCAGCAGTTTATGGCCTTTGAACACTGAAGCTTTCTTT.